One and the same sample provided the 2 T cell receptor beta chains below, sequenced in a study of shared clonotypes between healthy human individuals. Cells designated naive CD8 were CD45RO-negative and were positively selected for CCR7, with terminally differentiated effector memory CD45RA+ cells excluded. Method: immunoSEQ multiplex PCR; TCRdb's copy keeps in-frame clones and lacks some. The data show about 2.1 million clones, with just under 95% seen just once and around 1.7% held by the top ten. Sequenced: naive CD8+ T cells from PBMCs. The receptors derive from a man aged 18 to 29 in good health. Some clones in this sample may be carry-over from other donors' samples.

The genes are TRBV7-4 and TRBJ2-1; D ambiguous. CDR1 SGHVT and CDR2 SQSDAQ come from the germline V gene. Trimming removed 3 bases from V and 8 bases from J, with 11 bases in between. The CDR3 has 13 amino acids. This CDR3 reads CASSFFGLDEQFF. In DNA, the CDR3 is TGTGCCAGCAGCTTCTTCGGATTAGATGAGCAGTTCTTC. Combining the CDR3 with reference TRBV7-4 and TRBJ2-1 gives the whole variable domain GAGVSQSPRYKVAKRGRDVALRCDSISGHVTLYWYRQTLGQGSEVLTYSQSDAQRDKSGRPSGRFSAERPERSVSTLKIQRTEQGDSAVYLCASSFFGLDEQFFGPGTRLTVL.

This clone has just a few counts. V usage is TRBV7-9 and J usage is TRBJ2-7; TRBD1 agrees at 7 bases. CDR3 length: 16 amino acids. The V segment lost 2 bases and the J segment 0 bases; nucleotides outside the gene matches: 7. In germline, CDR1 is SEHNR, CDR2 FQNEAQ (reference sequence). CDR3 sequence reads: CASSLPPTGSSYEQYF. The CDR3 nucleotides read TGTGCCAGCAGCTTACCCCCGACAGGGAGCTCCTACGAGCAGTACTTC.